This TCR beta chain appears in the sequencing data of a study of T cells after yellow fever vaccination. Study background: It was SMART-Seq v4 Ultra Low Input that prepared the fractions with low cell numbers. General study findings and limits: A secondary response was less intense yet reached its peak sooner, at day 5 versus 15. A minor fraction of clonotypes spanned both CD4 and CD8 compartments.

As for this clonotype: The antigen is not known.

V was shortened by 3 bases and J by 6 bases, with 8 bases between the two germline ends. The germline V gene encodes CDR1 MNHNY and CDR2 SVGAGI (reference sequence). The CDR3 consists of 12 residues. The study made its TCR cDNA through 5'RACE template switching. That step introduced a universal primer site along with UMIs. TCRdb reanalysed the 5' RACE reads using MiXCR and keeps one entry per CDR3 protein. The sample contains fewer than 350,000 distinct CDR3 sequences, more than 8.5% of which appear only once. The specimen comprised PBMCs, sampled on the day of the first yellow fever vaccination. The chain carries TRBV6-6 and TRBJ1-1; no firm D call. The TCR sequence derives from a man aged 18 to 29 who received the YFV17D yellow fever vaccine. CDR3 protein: CASSYPQSEAFF. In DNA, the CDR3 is TGTGCCAGCAGTTATCCACAGTCTGAAGCTTTCTTT.